This T cell receptor (beta chain) originates from a study of T cell clones after liver transplantation. In its sample, this clone was seen a few times. Clones were read by immunoSEQ multiplex PCR, and TCRdb kept only the in-frame ones, dropping some. The sample records around 100,000 clones, 82% being singletons. CDR3 length equals 15 residues. Germline CDR1 reads MDHEN; CDR2 reads SYDVKM. The V and J ends lost 5 bases and 4 bases, in that order; junction bases with no gene match: 11. The material was CD4+ T cells from blood, obtained before liver transplant. This receptor was obtained from a human donor who received a liver transplant. This chain joins TRBV28 and TRBJ2-7; TRBD2 matches at 7 bases. In DNA, the CDR3 is TGTGCCAGCAGTACACGGGGAGGGCCTAGGTACGAGCAGTACTTC. Translation: CASSTRGGPRYEQYF.